This T cell receptor beta chain stems from a study of blood T cells in healthy people across ages. Alongside a J-beta primer mix, a sample-barcoded 5' primer served in a second PCR lasting about 7 to 11 cycles. TCRdb re-derived calls from the 5' RACE reads in MiXCR, one entry per CDR3 protein. The sample yields roughly 1,100,000 distinct CDR3 sequences, under 30% seen once. V was pared by 5 bases and J by 4 bases, with 18 bases between. The germline gives CDR1 SEHNR, CDR2 FQNEAQ (reference sequence). CDR3 length equals 15 residues. The study's findings and limits: Donor CMV infection status was unknown, possibly confounding age-related changes in expanded clonotypes. Per million T cells, TCR beta diversity dropped roughly linearly as age increased. Naive and antigen-experienced cells could not be conclusively compared, given unsorted PBMCs.

As concerns this clonotype: Its matching antigen is unknown.

This same sample was also part of a study on T cells of mothers and their children. Per that paper: Samples were obtained from a few healthy Caucasian mothers and their six children.

The sequence derives from a girl aged 2 to 9 in good health. The chain links TRBV7-9 to TRBJ2-7, with D perhaps matching TRBD2 (6 bases). The sequenced sample consisted of blood. The CDR3 nucleotides read TGTGCCAGCAGCCACCGGGACTCCCTCCTGTACGAGCAGTACTTC. Translating gives CASSHRDSLLYEQYF.